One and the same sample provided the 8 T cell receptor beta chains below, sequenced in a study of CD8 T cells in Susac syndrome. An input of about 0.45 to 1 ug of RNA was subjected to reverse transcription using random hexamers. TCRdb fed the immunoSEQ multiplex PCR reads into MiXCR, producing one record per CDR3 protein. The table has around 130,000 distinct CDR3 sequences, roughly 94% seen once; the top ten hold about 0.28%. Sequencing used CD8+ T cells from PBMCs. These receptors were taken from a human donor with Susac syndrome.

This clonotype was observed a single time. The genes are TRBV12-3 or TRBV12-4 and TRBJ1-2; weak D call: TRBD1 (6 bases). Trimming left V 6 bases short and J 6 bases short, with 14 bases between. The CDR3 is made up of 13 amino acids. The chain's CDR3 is CASSLNRVNGYTF. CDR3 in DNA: TGTGCCAGCAGCTTAAACAGGGTCAATGGCTACACCTTC.

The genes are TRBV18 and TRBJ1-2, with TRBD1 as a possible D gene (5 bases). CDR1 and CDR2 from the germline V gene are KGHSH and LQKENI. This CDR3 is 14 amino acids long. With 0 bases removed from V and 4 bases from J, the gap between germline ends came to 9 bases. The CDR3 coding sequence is TGTGCCAGCTCACCACCGGGGGGTCCCTATGGCTACACCTTC. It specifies CASSPPGGPYGYTF.

CDR3 in amino acids: CSVTEGVAGTANGDTQYF. CDR3 coding DNA: TGCAGTGTAACAGAAGGGGTGGCAGGGACTGCTAATGGAGATACGCAGTATTTT. The chain carries TRBV20-1 and TRBJ2-3; weak D call: TRBD2 (6 bases). The CDR3 covers 18 residues. Germline CDR1 reads DFQATT; CDR2 reads SNEGSKA (reference sequence). V lost 7 bases and J lost 5, with 31 bases in between.

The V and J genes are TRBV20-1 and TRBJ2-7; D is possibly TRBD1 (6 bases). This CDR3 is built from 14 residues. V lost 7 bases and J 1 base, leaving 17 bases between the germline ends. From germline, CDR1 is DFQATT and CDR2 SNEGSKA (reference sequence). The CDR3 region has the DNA TGCAGTGGCAACCGGGACAAGAATTCCTACGAGCAGTACTTC. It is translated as CSGNRDKNSYEQYF.

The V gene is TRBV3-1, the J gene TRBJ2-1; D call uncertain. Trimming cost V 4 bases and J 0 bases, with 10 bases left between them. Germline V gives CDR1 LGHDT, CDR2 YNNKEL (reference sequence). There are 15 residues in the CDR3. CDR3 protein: CASSLTWSSYNEQFF. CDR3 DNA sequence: TGTGCCAGCAGCCTTACTTGGAGCTCCTACAATGAGCAGTTCTTC.

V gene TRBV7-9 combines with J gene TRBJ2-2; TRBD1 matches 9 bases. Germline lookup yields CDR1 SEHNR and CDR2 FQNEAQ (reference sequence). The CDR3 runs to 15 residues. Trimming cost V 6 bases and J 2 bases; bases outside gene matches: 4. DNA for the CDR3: TGTGCCAGCAGTGGACAGGGGACTAACACCGGGGAGCTGTTTTTT. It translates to CASSGQGTNTGELFF.

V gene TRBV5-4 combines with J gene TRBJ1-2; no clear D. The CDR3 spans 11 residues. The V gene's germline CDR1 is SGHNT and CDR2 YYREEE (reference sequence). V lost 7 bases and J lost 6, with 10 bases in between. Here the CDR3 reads CASEEGNGYTF. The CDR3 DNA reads TGTGCCAGCGAGGAGGGCAATGGCTACACCTTC.

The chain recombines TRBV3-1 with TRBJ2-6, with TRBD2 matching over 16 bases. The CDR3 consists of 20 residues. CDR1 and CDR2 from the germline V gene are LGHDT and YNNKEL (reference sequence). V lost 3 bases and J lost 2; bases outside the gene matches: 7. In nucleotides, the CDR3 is TGTGCCAGCAGCCAGATACCGGGACTAGCGGGGGGGCCTGGGGCCAACGTCCTGACTTTC. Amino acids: CASSQIPGLAGGPGANVLTF.